This T cell receptor (beta chain) was obtained from a study of Ad26.COV2.S vaccination and SARS-CoV-2 variants (dated by TCRdb to the early 2020s). Broadly, across the study: Vaccine-arm donors were drawn from COV1001, a multicentre, randomized, double-blind, placebo-controlled phase I-IIa trial of Ad26.COV2.S in healthy adults. Trial participants were randomized into five groups of five: low-dose or high-dose Ad26.COV2.S given once or twice, or placebo on both occasions. Ad26.COV2.S was administered intramuscularly at 5 x 10^10 or 1 x 10^11 viral particles, either as a single shot or as two shots given 56 days apart. A total of some 30 samples were included in the TCR-sequenced set, comprising around 19 Ad26.COV2.S vaccine recipients, 5 placebo recipients and 8 SARS-CoV-2 convalescent individuals. TCRbeta repertoire sequencing served as the tool for gauging how specific and how broad the SARS-CoV-2-reactive T cell receptors were following Ad26.COV2.S vaccination. Throughout the experiments and outcome assessment, investigators stayed blinded to trial group allocation. What the work shows at the level of the full study, not this receptor alone: It was noted by the authors that total T cell responses may have been underestimated by the TCR breadth and depth analyses. After vaccination, substantial breadth of spike-specific CD8+ and CD4+ T cell responses was reported. Comparable non-spike TCR breadth was observed between vaccine and placebo recipients, consistent with only spike being contained in the vaccine. The study was not powered for comparison of responses between vaccine doses or regimens. Higher spike-specific TCR breadth was observed in Ad26.COV2.S recipients than in placebo recipients (P = 0.0014).

TCRbeta CDR3 regions were sequenced with the immunoSEQ Assay. After extraction, genomic DNA underwent amplification by bias-controlled multiplex PCR, followed by high-throughput sequencing. Per the original workflow: To quantify the absolute abundance of each unique TCRbeta CDR3 region, sequences were collapsed and filtered. Usable DNA was measured by amplifying reference genes present in all nucleated cells, and TCRbeta template counts were normalized to that usable DNA to estimate T cell fraction. Repertoire TCRs were annotated as SARS-CoV-2-specific when V gene, CDR3 amino acid sequence and J gene were exactly matched to a known reactive TCR set. The reference SARS-CoV-2 TCR set was obtained from MIRA and was filtered for enrichment in COVID-19-positive ImmuneCODE repertoires, whereby public or cross-reactive TCRs were removed. Based on the MIRA antigens, annotated TCRs were further analysed at the level of specific ORF or position within ORF. Depth was the summed frequency of annotated unique rearrangements, while breadth was defined as annotated unique rearrangements over total unique productive rearrangements. Two-sided Wilcoxon rank-sum tests were applied when comparing TCR breadth between groups. TCRdb took over this immuneACCESS table, retaining in-frame rearrangements with V and J assigned. Such tables are incomplete; in checked studies, under half of the missing clones stem from an unresolved V gene, and the remainder is unexplained. V and J calls and clone size come straight from that table; D and trimming were deduced from the DNA. Across this sample there are about 460,000 clones, with 70% to 90% seen only once. The ten top clones hold 1.7% of the sample.

On this clone: This clone's antigen is unknown. The input lacks base qualities; no much larger clone sits a single base away.

The treatment or condition label of this sample denotes: 15 to 20 received Ad26.COV2.S at low or high dose, single or two shots; about 5 received placebo; per-sample allocation not given. Repertoires of vaccine and placebo recipients were sequenced from samples taken on day 63 after the first injection. Cohort 1b enrolled fewer than 30 adults aged 18-55 years at a single site in Boston, USA, between 29 July and 7 August 2020. Ad26.COV2.S consisted of a replication-incompetent adenovirus type 26 vector by which a prefusion-stabilized SARS-CoV-2 spike protein from the original Wuhan strain was expressed. Via the germline V gene (reference sequence), CDR1 is LGHDT and CDR2 YNNKEL. Relative to germline, V is 4 bases shorter and J is 3 bases shorter, with 9 bases between their ends. The CDR3, from cysteine to phenylalanine, totals 13 residues. Here the CDR3 DNA is all that survives: 39 bases in frame from base 1.

This clonotype originated in a person aged 18-60 years who received the Ad26.COV2.S COVID-19 vaccine or a placebo. Material: peripheral blood, obtained in a trial of Ad26.COV2.S vaccine versus placebo. The rearrangement combines TRBV3-1 (or the pseudogene TRBV3-2) with TRBJ1-2; no D gene can be assigned with confidence. The CDR3 reads CASSRVRDYGYTF. The sequenced DNA is TGTGCCAGCAGCCGGGTTAGGGACTATGGCTACACCTTC.